This TCR beta chain was sequenced for a study of blood T cell repertoires in COVID-19. TCRdb keeps only in-frame clones here, not all; method: immunoSEQ multiplex PCR. This sample has around 250,000 clones; around nine tenths occur once, and the top ten carry about 3.1%. V lost 4 bases, J lost 6 bases, and 7 bases lay in between. In germline, CDR1 is SNHLY, CDR2 FYNNEI. The CDR3 consists of 13 residues. The specimen sequenced was PBMCs or T cells enriched from blood (not recorded which). This receptor was identified in a woman between 35 and 50 years old who had been exposed to COVID-19. This chain connects TRBV2 to TRBJ1-6; D is undetermined. The CDR3 sequence is CASSGASNSPLHF. CDR3 bases: TGTGCCAGCAGTGGTGCCAGTAATTCACCCCTCCACTTT.